These T cell receptor beta chains were read from a single sample in a study of CD8+ T cells in alopecia areata. Libraries were prepared by immunoSEQ multiplex PCR; TCRdb keeps only in-frame clonotypes and omits some of them. The sample lists 130,000 to 150,000 clones; 82% were seen once. The sample in question was CD8+ T cells sorted from blood, obtained at week 4, from a patient treated with tofacitinib. These receptors were obtained from a human donor with alopecia areata. Each CDR3 is given with its conserved first and last residue. A D gene is named only where the DNA matches it firmly. Size tells how often a clone was seen (once, few, many) or the class of an expanded clone, and some rows leave it out.

TRBV7-6	NA	TRBJ2-5	TRBD2	CASSASLADETQYF	TGTGCCAGCAGCGCCTCACTAGCGGACGAGACCCAGTACTTC
TRBV10-3	NA	TRBJ2-1	TRBD1	CAISAAGTGGENEQFF	TGTGCCATCAGTGCCGCCGGGACAGGGGGCGAAAATGAGCAGTTCTTC
TRBV5-1	NA	TRBJ2-3	TRBD1	CASSLLQGARTDTQYF	TGCGCCAGCAGCTTGCTACAGGGGGCCCGCACAGATACGCAGTATTTT
TRBV27	NA	TRBJ1-6	NA	CASSFGAATPLHF	TGTGCCAGCAGTTTTGGGGCAGCGACACCCCTCCACTTT
TRBV12-5	few	TRBJ2-3	TRBD1	CASGSLLTGTGENTDTQYF	TGTGCTAGTGGTTCATTGCTTACCGGGACAGGGGAAAACACAGATACGCAGTATTTT
TRBV6-4	NA	TRBJ2-7	NA	CASSESAGTYEQYF	TGTGCCAGCAGTGAATCGGCAGGAACCTACGAGCAGTACTTC
TRBV19	NA	TRBJ1-6	NA	CASSPDITNNSPLHF	TGTGCCAGTAGTCCGGACATTACAAATAATTCACCCCTCCACTTT
TRBV7-2	NA	TRBJ2-1	NA	CASSGAPTGYYNEQFF	TGTGCCAGCAGCGGCGCCCCGACAGGCTACTACAATGAGCAGTTCTTC
TRBV11-2	few	TRBJ2-3	NA	CASSRGATDTQYF	TGTGCCAGCAGTCGCGGGGCCACAGATACGCAGTATTTT
TRBV18	NA	TRBJ2-7	NA	CASSLAPAYEQYF	TGTGCCAGCTCACTTGCACCAGCCTACGAGCAGTACTTC
TRBV4-1	NA	TRBJ2-3	TRBD2	CASSQRTSGSTDTQYF	TGCGCCAGCAGCCAACGGACTAGCGGAAGCACAGATACGCAGTATTTT
TRBV5-1	NA	TRBJ2-7	TRBD1	CASSSPGTGTYEQYF	TGCGCCAGCAGCTCACCCGGGACAGGGACCTACGAGCAGTACTTC
TRBV19	NA	TRBJ2-2	TRBD1	CASSPRSGGGGELFF	TGTGCCAGTAGCCCGAGGTCAGGGGGCGGCGGGGAGCTGTTTTTT
TRBV4-1	once	TRBJ2-7	NA	CASSLSTPGEQYF	TGCGCCAGCAGCCTCAGTACCCCGGGGGAGCAGTACTTC
TRBV6-1	few	TRBJ2-7	NA	CATGRTVEDEQYF	TGTGCCACGGGTAGGACAGTGGAGGACGAGCAGTACTTC
TRBV6-6	NA	TRBJ2-3	TRBD2	CASSHTSGGNSDTQYF	TGTGCCAGCAGTCACACTAGCGGGGGGAACTCAGATACGCAGTATTTT
TRBV30	NA	TRBJ2-3	TRBD1	CARTGARGPSDTQYF	TGTGCCCGGACCGGAGCCAGGGGGCCATCGGATACGCAGTATTTT
TRBV5-6	NA	TRBJ2-1	TRBD1	CASSLTGGRSYNEQFF	TGTGCCAGCAGCTTGACAGGGGGTCGGTCCTACAATGAGCAGTTCTTC
TRBV5-1	NA	TRBJ2-7	NA	CASSSGSTYEQYF	TGCGCCAGCTCCTCCGGGTCCACCTACGAGCAGTACTTC
TRBV7-9	few	TRBJ2-7	NA	CASSLAGATYEQYF	TGTGCCAGCAGCTTAGCAGGGGCAACCTACGAGCAGTACTTC
TRBV20-1	NA	TRBJ2-3	NA	CSALAGPQYF	TGCAGTGCTCTTGCGGGACCCCAGTATTTT
TRBV29-1	few	TRBJ2-7	TRBD1	CSVEFPDRVYEQYF	TGCAGCGTTGAATTCCCGGACAGGGTCTACGAGCAGTACTTC
TRBV15	NA	TRBJ2-1	TRBD2	CATSRRLAGAGDEQFF	TGTGCCACCAGCAGAAGACTAGCGGGGGCCGGGGATGAGCAGTTCTTC
TRBV27	once	TRBJ2-1	TRBD1	CASSSSPAQGTYNEQFF	TGTGCCAGCAGTTCGAGTCCGGCACAGGGGACCTACAATGAGCAGTTCTTC
TRBV29-1	few	TRBJ2-6	NA	CSVFGANVLTF	TGCAGCGTTTTTGGGGCCAACGTCCTGACTTTC
TRBV27	NA	TRBJ2-1	NA	CASSFFDEQFF	TGTGCCAGCAGTTTTTTCGATGAGCAGTTCTTC
TRBV11-2	NA	TRBJ2-1	NA	CASSLVGQGSYNEQFF	TGTGCCAGCAGCTTAGTAGGCCAGGGCTCCTACAATGAGCAGTTCTTC
TRBV11-2	NA	TRBJ2-1	TRBD2	CASSLVGLAGREQFF	TGTGCCAGCAGCTTAGTGGGCCTAGCGGGACGGGAGCAGTTCTTC
TRBV5-6	NA	TRBJ2-3	NA	CASSLGGNTDTQYF	TGTGCCAGCAGCTTGGGGGGCAACACAGATACGCAGTATTTT
TRBV21-1	NA	TRBJ2-3	NA	CATATLLAGGPADTQYF	TGTGCCACCGCCACCTTACTAGCGGGGGGGCCGGCAGATACGCAGTATTTT
TRBV19	NA	TRBJ2-7	TRBD1	CASSDGTGYEQYF	TGTGCCAGTAGTGACGGGACAGGGTACGAGCAGTACTTC
TRBV6-1	NA	TRBJ2-4	NA	CASSEALQSESKNIQYF	TGTGCCAGCAGTGAAGCGCTTCAGTCGGAATCCAAAAACATTCAGTACTTC
TRBV15	NA	TRBJ2-7	NA	CATSMDRSYEQYF	TGTGCCACCAGCATGGACAGATCCTACGAGCAGTACTTC
TRBV9	NA	TRBJ2-4	TRBD1	CASSVEEVRTGVDIQYF	TGTGCCAGCAGCGTAGAGGAAGTTAGGACAGGAGTTGACATTCAGTACTTC
TRBV7-2	NA	TRBJ2-7	NA	CASRTLTWPYEQYF	TGTGCCAGCAGGACCTTAACTTGGCCCTACGAGCAGTACTTC
TRBV5-6	few	TRBJ1-1	NA	CASRRKLGGYTEAFF	TGTGCCAGCAGGCGAAAGTTAGGGGGGTACACTGAAGCTTTCTTT
TRBV25-1	NA	TRBJ2-3	NA	CASSEWKGISTDTQYF	TGTGCCAGCAGTGAATGGAAGGGGATTAGCACAGATACGCAGTATTTT
TRBV7-6	once	TRBJ2-5	NA	CASSSRGLKTQYF	TGTGCCAGCAGCTCACGGGGACTCAAGACCCAGTACTTC